The source of this T cell receptor beta chain is a study of breast tumors, draining lymph nodes, adjacent tissues. TCRdb re-called the multiplex PCR reads with MiXCR, one entry per CDR3 protein. Of some 170,000 distinct CDR3 sequences listed, around a third are singletons. This clonotype was picked up a small number of times. Samples came from axillary lymph nodes draining the breast cancer. CDR1 MNHEY and CDR2 SVGAGI come from the germline V gene. This CDR3 has 16 amino acids. V lost 5 bases to trimming and J lost 2 bases, with 18 bases between them. Sequencing was performed on axillary lymph node tissue. This chain links TRBV6-5 with TRBJ1-2, with a possible D match to TRBD1 (6 bases). This receptor was identified in a female donor with breast cancer. Some clones in this sample may be carry-over from other donors' samples. The CDR3 loop reads CASSREGVGFNYGYTF. The CDR3 DNA sequence: TGTGCCAGCAGTAGAGAGGGGGTGGGGTTCAACTATGGCTACACCTTC.